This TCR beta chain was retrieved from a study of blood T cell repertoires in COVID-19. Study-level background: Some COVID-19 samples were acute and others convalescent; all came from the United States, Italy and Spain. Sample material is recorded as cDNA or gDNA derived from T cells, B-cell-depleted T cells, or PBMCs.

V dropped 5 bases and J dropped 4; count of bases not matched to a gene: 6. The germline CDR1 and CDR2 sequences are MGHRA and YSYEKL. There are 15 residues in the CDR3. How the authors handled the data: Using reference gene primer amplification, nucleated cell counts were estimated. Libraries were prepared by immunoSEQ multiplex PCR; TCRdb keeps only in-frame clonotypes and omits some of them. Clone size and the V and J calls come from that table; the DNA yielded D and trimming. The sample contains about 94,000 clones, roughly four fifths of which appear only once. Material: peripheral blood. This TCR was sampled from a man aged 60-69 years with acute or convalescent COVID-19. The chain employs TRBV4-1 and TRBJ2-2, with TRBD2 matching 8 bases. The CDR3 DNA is TGCGCCAGCAGCTATAATCGGGAGGGCACCGGGGAGCTGTTTTTT. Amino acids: CASSYNREGTGELFF.